This T cell receptor beta chain was profiled in a study of cytomegalovirus exposure and HLA in healthy donors. Trimming removed 8 bases from V and 6 bases from J, with 11 bases in between. Germline lookup yields CDR1 MNHEY and CDR2 SMNVEV (reference sequence). CDR3 length: 12 amino acids. The PCR was carried out with 60 Vbeta primers and 13 Jbeta primers. Here immunoSEQ multiplex PCR was the method, and the copy in TCRdb shows in-frame clones only, minus some. Of tens of thousands of clones in the sample, around 76% are singletons; the top ten hold 12%. A few counts support this clone. This chain joins TRBV27 and TRBJ2-1; D gene unclear. The TCR comes from a male donor in good health and CMV-seropositive. The sequenced sample was PBMCs. CDR3 nucleotides: TGTGCCAGCTCCCGACCGGGCAATGAGCAGTTCTTC. Its translation is CASSRPGNEQFF.